This TCR beta chain was recorded in a study of CD8 T cells in ankylosing spondylitis. Concerning this clonotype itself: Its antigen is still unknown.

MiXCR, run by TCRdb on the 5' RACE reads, gives a single entry per CDR3 protein. The sample lists 350,000 or so distinct CDR3 sequences, roughly 12% occurring once. The V gene lost 5 bases and the J gene lost 3 bases, with 11 bases spanning the gap. From germline, CDR1 is SGHAT and CDR2 FQNNGV. This CDR3 region has 13 residues. Study results and limitations: Matched ankylosing spondylitis synovial fluid reportedly showed significant enrichment of disease-linked clones. Seven to nine highly homologous variants formed a TCR beta motif that appeared characteristic of ankylosing spondylitis blood.

The material sequenced was blood, either unsorted or a sorted T cell fraction (not recorded which). The V call is TRBV11-2, the J call TRBJ2-7; D uncertain. This sequence was found in a female donor with ankylosing spondylitis or in good health (not recorded which). The chain's CDR3 is CASSPSGGYEQYF. CDR3 nucleotide sequence: TGTGCCAGCAGCCCCTCCGGCGGCTACGAGCAGTACTTC.